This T cell receptor beta chain emerged from a study of T cells in Graves' hyperthyroidism and ophthalmopathy. Study-wide findings and caveats: Blood held most thyroid clonotypes expanded above 0.001 frequency.

CDR3 length equals 12 residues. Germline CDR1 MGHDK, CDR2 SYGVNS. Trimming left V 2 bases short and J 5 bases short, with 6 bases between. PBMCs stemmed from 10 ml fresh peripheral blood. The source material, RNA transcripts, was used to amplify TCR beta CDR3 regions. First-round RT-PCR with HTBI primers amplified the TCR CDR3 region. One entry per CDR3 protein results from TCRdb running MiXCR on the multiplex PCR reads. The table has about 400,000 distinct CDR3 sequences, about 14% seen once. This clonotype was observed at least ten times. Its matching antigen is unknown. The clonotype comes from a man aged 50 to 59 with Graves' ophthalmopathy. Sequenced material: blood. The gene calls are TRBV25-1 and TRBJ1-2; D is unclear. Here the CDR3 reads CASSEELYGYTF. The CDR3 nucleotides read TGTGCCAGCAGTGAAGAACTATATGGCTACACCTTC.